These T cell receptor beta chains were read from a single sample in a study of blood T cell repertoires in COVID-19. Repertoires were generated with immunoSEQ multiplex PCR, while TCRdb's copy carries only in-frame clones and drops some. The sample includes 250,000 to 300,000 clones, about 91% of them seen just once. Source material: peripheral blood. All receptors derive from a woman aged 25 to 39 who had recovered from COVID-19. Each CDR3 is given with its conserved first and last residue. The D gene is left open where the match is weak. For some rows the clone size is stated as once, few or many, or as a class when expanded; others skip it.

J gene: TRBJ1-5
clone size: once
V gene: TRBV3-1/TRBV3-2
D gene: TRBD1
CDR3 protein: CASSQQGQGNQPQHF

J gene: TRBJ2-3
clone size: -
V gene: TRBV2
D gene: -
CDR3 protein: CASSDRGNTQYF

J gene: TRBJ2-7
clone size: -
V gene: TRBV7-2
D gene: -
CDR3 protein: CASSFATSSYEQYF

J gene: TRBJ2-7
clone size: once
V gene: TRBV2
D gene: TRBD1
CDR3 protein: CASRDREVGNEQYF

J gene: TRBJ1-4
clone size: -
V gene: TRBV7-9
D gene: -
CDR3 protein: CASSFRGTNEKLFF

J gene: TRBJ2-3
clone size: -
V gene: TRBV5-1
D gene: TRBD2
CDR3 protein: CASSLGAGGLTDTQYF

J gene: TRBJ1-2
clone size: -
V gene: TRBV11-2
D gene: TRBD1
CDR3 protein: CASSHDRGHTF

J gene: TRBJ2-5
clone size: -
V gene: TRBV5-1
D gene: TRBD2
CDR3 protein: CASRLIAGGGETQYF

J gene: TRBJ1-6
clone size: -
V gene: TRBV10-3
D gene: -
CDR3 protein: CAISELDGNNSPLHF

J gene: TRBJ1-3
clone size: -
V gene: TRBV3-1/TRBV3-2
D gene: -
CDR3 protein: CASSQGAFNTIYF

J gene: TRBJ2-7
clone size: -
V gene: TRBV29-1
D gene: -
CDR3 protein: CSVGQGNYEQYF

J gene: TRBJ2-3
clone size: -
V gene: TRBV11-2
D gene: -
CDR3 protein: CASSLELFITDTQYF

J gene: TRBJ1-2
clone size: -
V gene: TRBV29-1
D gene: TRBD1
CDR3 protein: CSVGQGGHYGYTF

J gene: TRBJ2-3
clone size: once
V gene: TRBV5-4
D gene: -
CDR3 protein: CASSLGSGTDTQYF

J gene: TRBJ1-1
clone size: -
V gene: TRBV15
D gene: -
CDR3 protein: CATSSPWGGEAFF